One T cell receptor (beta chain) is described in this entry. What it binds is unknown. The data originate from a study of post-analysis software for immune sequencing data. Overall study context: The study covered relapsing-remitting, secondary progressive and progressive-relapsing courses of multiple sclerosis. Whole-study findings and limits: Patients showed TRBV5-6, TRBV5-1 and TRBV20-1 among four to six TRBV segments more frequent than in controls. Batch-matched samples strongly co-clustered by F measure. Significantly decreased normalized Chao1 diversity was recorded for multiple sclerosis patients relative to controls.

Libraries were made from TCR beta cDNA, and they carried unique molecular identifiers. The yield from approximately 1 to 10 million T cells was 500,000 or so cDNA molecules in total. TCRdb re-called the PCR reads through MiXCR, storing one row per CDR3 protein. The data show 750,000 to 950,000 distinct CDR3 sequences, with approximately 53% seen just once and about 4.8% held by the top ten. CDR1 and CDR2 from the germline V gene are SQVTM and ANQGSEA. The CDR3 totals 14 residues. Trimming removed 7 bases at V and 1 base at J, with 14 bases between. The V and J genes are TRBV29-1 and TRBJ1-5; TRBD1 is a possible D gene (5 bases). Sequencing input: blood. The source of this sequence is a girl aged 10-17 years with multiple sclerosis. The CDR3 protein is CSAAGEGSNQPQHF. In nucleotides, the CDR3 is TGCAGCGCCGCGGGGGAGGGGAGCAATCAGCCCCAGCATTTT.